This T cell receptor beta chain was observed in a study of blood T cell repertoires in COVID-19. Clones were sequenced by immunoSEQ multiplex PCR, and TCRdb holds only the in-frame ones, with some missing. The table lists about 330,000 clones, over 80% of them singletons. The CDR3 is made up of 15 amino acids. CDR1 and CDR2 from the germline V gene are SGHRS and YFSETQ. V gave up 4 bases and J gave up 3 bases; unmatched junction bases: 5. The chain combines TRBV5-1 with TRBJ1-3; TRBD1 matches at 9 bases. The clonotype comes from a man aged 25-45 years who had recovered from COVID-19. Source material: PBMCs or T cells enriched from blood (not recorded which). CDR3 residues: CASSTRGQGGNTIYF. For the CDR3, the DNA is TGCGCCAGCAGCACGCGGGGACAGGGTGGAAACACCATATATTTT. Filled out from reference TRBV5-1 and TRBJ1-3, the complete variable domain reads KAGVTQTPRYLIKTRGQQVTLSCSPISGHRSVSWYQQTPGQGLQFLFEYFSETQRNKGNFPGRFSGRQFSNSRSEMNVSTLELGDSALYLCASSTRGQGGNTIYFGEGSWLTVV.